This TCR beta chain appears in the sequencing data of a study of T-cell reconstitution after alpha-beta-depleted transplantation in children. Whole-study findings and limits: T-cell counts and diversity at one year following transplant were attributed mainly to newly produced T cells. Expanded clones from the graft, numbering several hundred, reportedly supplied alpha-beta T cells about two months after transplant.

Researchers prepared the TCRbeta library using unique molecular identifiers, the study reports. TCRdb re-called the PCR reads with MiXCR, one entry per CDR3 protein. The sample has fewer than 700,000 distinct CDR3 sequences, around 13% seen once. The sample holds a few counts of this clonotype. What it binds is not known. The CDR3 spans 15 residues. Germline V gene data show CDR1 as MNHEY and CDR2 as SVGAGI. The V gene lost 3 bases and the J gene lost 2 bases, with 13 bases spanning the gap. The TCR sequence derives from a male patient younger than 18 who had a stem cell transplant for acute myeloid leukemia, so the T cells may come from the graft donor. The chain carries TRBV6-5 and TRBJ2-5; D might be TRBD1 (7 bases). The sequences come from PBMCs, mostly from graft donor cells, collected 360 days after TCRalphabeta/CD19-depleted stem cell transplant. This chain's CDR3 is CASSYWRGPQETQYF. CDR3 nucleotides: TGTGCCAGCAGTTATTGGAGGGGGCCACAAGAGACCCAGTACTTC.